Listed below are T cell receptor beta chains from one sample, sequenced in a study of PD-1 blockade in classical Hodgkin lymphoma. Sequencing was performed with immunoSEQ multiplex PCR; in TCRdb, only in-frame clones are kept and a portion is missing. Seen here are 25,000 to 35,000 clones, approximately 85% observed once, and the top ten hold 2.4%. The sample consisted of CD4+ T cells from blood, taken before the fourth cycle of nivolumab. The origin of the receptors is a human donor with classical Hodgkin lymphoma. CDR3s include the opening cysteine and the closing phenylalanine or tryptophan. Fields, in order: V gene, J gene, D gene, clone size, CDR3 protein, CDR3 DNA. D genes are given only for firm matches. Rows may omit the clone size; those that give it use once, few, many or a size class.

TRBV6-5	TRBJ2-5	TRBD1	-	CASSFWDSPETQYF	TGTGCCAGCAGTTTTTGGGACAGTCCAGAGACCCAGTACTTC
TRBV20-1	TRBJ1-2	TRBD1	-	CSARQGYGYTF	TGCAGTGCGAGACAGGGGTATGGCTACACCTTC
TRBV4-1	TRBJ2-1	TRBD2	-	CASSQEGTRRGEQFF	TGCGCCAGCAGCCAAGAAGGGACTAGGCGAGGGGAGCAGTTCTTC
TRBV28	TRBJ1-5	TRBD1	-	CASRRGGTGSMETQHF	TGTGCCAGCAGACGAGGGGGGACAGGTTCGATGGAAACACAGCATTTT
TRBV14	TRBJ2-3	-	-	CASTAQATDTQYF	TGTGCCAGCACGGCGCAGGCGACAGATACGCAGTATTTT
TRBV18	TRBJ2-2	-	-	CASSLRQPNTGELFF	TGTGCCAGCTCACTTCGACAGCCGAACACCGGGGAGCTGTTTTTT
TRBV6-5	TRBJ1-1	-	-	CASSRTMGTEAFF	TGTGCCAGCAGCAGAACAATGGGGACTGAAGCTTTCTTT
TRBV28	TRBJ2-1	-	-	CASRPGLNNEQFF	TGTGCCAGCAGACCGGGACTGAACAATGAGCAGTTCTTC
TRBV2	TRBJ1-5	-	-	CASSRIKGRGQPQHF	TGTGCCAGCAGTCGGATAAAAGGACGGGGTCAGCCCCAGCATTTT
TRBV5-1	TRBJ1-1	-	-	CASSLVEGGNTEAFF	TGCGCCAGCAGCTTGGTAGAGGGGGGCAACACTGAAGCTTTCTTT
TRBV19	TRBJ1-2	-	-	CASSTFLRGGPNYGYTF	TGTGCCAGTAGTACCTTCCTACGCGGGGGTCCTAACTATGGCTACACCTTC
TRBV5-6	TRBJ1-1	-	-	CASSYSRTEAFF	TGTGCCAGCAGCTACTCTCGGACTGAAGCTTTCTTT
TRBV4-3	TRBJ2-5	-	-	CASSQDPGGVGWETQYF	TGCGCCAGCAGCCAAGATCCGGGCGGAGTAGGGTGGGAGACCCAGTACTTC
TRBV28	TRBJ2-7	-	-	CASSPGGGNLVYEQYF	TGTGCCAGCAGCCCAGGAGGAGGGAATCTAGTCTACGAGCAGTACTTC
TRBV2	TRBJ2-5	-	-	CASSEAGGRWETQYF	TGTGCCAGCAGTGAAGCAGGAGGCCGGTGGGAGACCCAGTACTTC
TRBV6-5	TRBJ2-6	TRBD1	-	CASSSTGGPGANVLTF	TGTGCCAGCAGTTCGACAGGGGGTCCTGGGGCCAACGTCCTGACTTTC
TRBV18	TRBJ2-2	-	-	CASSPDSYTGELFF	TGTGCCAGCTCACCGGACAGCTACACCGGGGAGCTGTTTTTT
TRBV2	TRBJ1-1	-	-	CASRPDGGNTEAFF	TGTGCCAGCAGGCCGGACGGCGGGAACACTGAAGCTTTCTTT
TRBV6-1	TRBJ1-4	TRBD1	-	CASSDRGVGEKLFF	TGTGCCAGCAGCGACAGGGGAGTAGGTGAAAAACTGTTTTTT
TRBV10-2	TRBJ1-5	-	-	CASSDKGGMQPQHF	TGCGCCAGCAGTGATAAAGGGGGTATGCAGCCCCAGCATTTT
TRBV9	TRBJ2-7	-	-	CASSPRPPNGARPYEQYF	TGTGCCAGCAGCCCCCGGCCCCCTAACGGGGCCCGTCCCTACGAGCAGTACTTC
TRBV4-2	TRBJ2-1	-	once	CASSQDGNEQFF	TGTGCCAGCAGCCAAGACGGAAATGAGCAGTTCTTC
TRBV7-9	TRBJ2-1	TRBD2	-	CASSFNHWRELDEQFF	TGTGCCAGCAGCTTCAATCACTGGCGGGAGCTCGATGAGCAGTTCTTC
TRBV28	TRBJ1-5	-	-	CASSFAGGTQPQHF	TGTGCCAGCAGTTTTGCGGGAGGGACTCAGCCCCAGCATTTT
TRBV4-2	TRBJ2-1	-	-	CASSQVTLGVGNEQFF	TGTGCCAGCAGCCAAGTCACGTTGGGAGTCGGCAATGAGCAGTTCTTC
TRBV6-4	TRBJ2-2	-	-	CASSDWTGELFF	TGTGCCAGCAGTGATTGGACCGGGGAGCTGTTTTTT
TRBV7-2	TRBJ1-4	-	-	CASSLSASAEKLFF	TGTGCCAGCAGCCTCTCCGCCAGTGCCGAAAAACTGTTTTTT
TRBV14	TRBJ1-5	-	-	CSRTGPCNQPQHF	TGTTCGCGCACCGGGCCCTGCAATCAGCCCCAGCATTTT
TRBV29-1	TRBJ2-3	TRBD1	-	CSVPSRGRTDTQYF	TGCAGCGTCCCCTCCAGGGGGCGAACAGATACGCAGTATTTT
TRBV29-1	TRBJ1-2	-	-	CSVSVSGGGYTF	TGCAGCGTATCAGTGTCAGGAGGGGGCTACACCTTC
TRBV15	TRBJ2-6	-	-	CATSTRPGDSSGANVLTF	TGTGCCACCAGCACCCGGCCGGGAGACAGCTCTGGGGCCAACGTCCTGACTTTC
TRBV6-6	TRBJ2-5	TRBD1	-	CASSRQTGGKETQYF	TGTGCCAGCAGTCGCCAGACAGGGGGGAAAGAGACCCAGTACTTC
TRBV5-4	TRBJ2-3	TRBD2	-	CASSLASGVTDTQYF	TGTGCCAGCAGCTTGGCTAGCGGAGTCACAGATACGCAGTATTTT
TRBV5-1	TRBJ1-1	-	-	CASSLQGEGAFF	TGCGCCAGCAGCTTACAGGGTGAGGGAGCTTTCTTT
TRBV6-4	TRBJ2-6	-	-	CASRYRVYPNVLTF	TGTGCCAGCAGGTACAGGGTGTATCCCAACGTCCTGACTTTC
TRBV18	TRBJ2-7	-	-	CASSRTGGHEQYF	TGTGCCAGCTCACGCACGGGGGGCCACGAGCAGTACTTC
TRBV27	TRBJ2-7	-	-	CASSLSISSATYEQYF	TGTGCCAGCAGTTTATCGATAAGTAGCGCGACCTACGAGCAGTACTTC
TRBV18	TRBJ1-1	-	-	CASSPQLNTEAFF	TGTGCCAGCTCACCCCAGCTGAACACTGAAGCTTTCTTT
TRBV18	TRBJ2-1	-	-	CASSPMGGSNEQFF	TGTGCCAGCTCACCTATGGGGGGCTCCAATGAGCAGTTCTTC
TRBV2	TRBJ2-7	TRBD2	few	CASGGLAGPYEQYF	TGTGCCAGTGGAGGACTAGCGGGACCCTACGAGCAGTACTTC
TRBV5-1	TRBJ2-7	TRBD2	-	CASSLGRAPNQQYF	TGCGCCAGCAGCTTAGGGAGGGCCCCGAACCAGCAGTACTTC
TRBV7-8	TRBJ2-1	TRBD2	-	CASSLLLLAGYNEQFF	TGTGCCAGCAGCTTGCTTTTACTAGCGGGGTACAATGAGCAGTTCTTC
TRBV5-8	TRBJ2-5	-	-	CASSPTDQETQYF	TGTGCCAGCAGCCCGACAGACCAAGAGACCCAGTACTTC
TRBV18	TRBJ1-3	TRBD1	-	CASSGSPTGGNGNTIYF	TGTGCCAGCTCAGGATCCCCAACAGGGGGCAATGGAAACACCATATATTTT
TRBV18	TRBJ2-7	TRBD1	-	CASSAQGGLSEQYF	TGTGCCAGCTCAGCACAGGGGGGTCTCTCCGAGCAGTACTTC
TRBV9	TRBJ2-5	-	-	CASSVEAGKETQYF	TGTGCCAGCAGCGTAGAGGCGGGGAAGGAGACCCAGTACTTC
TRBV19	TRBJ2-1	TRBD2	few	CASSSRAGGGYNEQFF	TGTGCCAGCTCGTCACGAGCGGGAGGGGGCTACAATGAGCAGTTCTTC
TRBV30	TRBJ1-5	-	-	CAWKRGGPLADQPQHF	TGTGCCTGGAAACGCGGGGGACCCCTCGCCGATCAGCCCCAGCATTTT
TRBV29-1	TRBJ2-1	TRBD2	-	CSVTRDGGLAGAREQFF	TGCAGCGTTACCCGGGACGGAGGACTAGCGGGGGCGCGAGAGCAGTTCTTC
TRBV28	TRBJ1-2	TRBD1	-	CASRDRKTGPAYGYTF	TGTGCCAGCAGGGATCGAAAGACAGGGCCGGCCTATGGCTACACCTTC
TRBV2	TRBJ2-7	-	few	CASSLSLNEYF	TGTGCCAGCAGTTTATCTCTAAATGAGTACTTC
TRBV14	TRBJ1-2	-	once	CASSLQGRYGYTF	TGTGCCAGCAGCCTACAGGGACGCTATGGCTACACCTTC
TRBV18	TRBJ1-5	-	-	CASSSGLGAQPQHF	TGTGCCAGCTCTTCAGGGCTTGGGGCTCAGCCCCAGCATTTT
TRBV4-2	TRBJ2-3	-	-	CASSQESGFTDTQYF	TGTGCCAGCAGCCAAGAAAGCGGATTCACAGATACGCAGTATTTT